This TCR beta chain was recorded in a study of shared clonotypes between healthy human individuals. Overall study findings and caveats: On the whole, naive subsets had larger estimated richness than memory subsets had.

Each replicate PCR on the sorted subsets used about 220 ng DNA (roughly 30,000 T cell genomes). Methods used by the authors: Junction-only immunoSEQ data arrived without quality scores, meaning filtering differed. Only in-frame clones appear in the TCRdb table, and some are missing; sequencing was by immunoSEQ multiplex PCR. From that table come the V and J calls and clone size; the DNA was used to work out D and trimming. The top ten clones hold approximately 0.13% of a sample with roughly 2 million clones, approximately 96% of them seen once. Healthy HIV-negative adults with no recent acute infections or vaccinations were recruited as donors. This clone occurred once. The target antigen is unknown. The germline V gene has CDR1 LNHDA and CDR2 SQIVND (reference sequence). The CDR3 extends over 13 amino acids. V was cut by 5 bases and J by 6 bases, with 11 bases left in between.

Source material: naive CD4+ T cells sorted from blood. As for subset: CD45RA+ positively selected. The chain employs TRBV19 and TRBJ2-1; possibly TRBD2 for D (6 bases). This sequence originates from a man between 18 and 35 years old in good health. This chain's CDR3 is CASSLRESNEQFF. Written as DNA, the CDR3 is TGTGCCAGTAGTCTTCGGGAGAGCAATGAGCAGTTCTTC.